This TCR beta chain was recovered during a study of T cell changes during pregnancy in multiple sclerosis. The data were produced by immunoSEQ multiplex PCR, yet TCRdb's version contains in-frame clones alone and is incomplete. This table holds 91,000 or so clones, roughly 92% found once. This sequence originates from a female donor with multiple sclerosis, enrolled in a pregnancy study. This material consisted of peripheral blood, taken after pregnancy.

As DNA, the CDR3 is TGTGCCAGTAGTATAAACGGACTAGAGACCTACGAGCAGTACTTC. This sequence encodes CASSINGLETYEQYF. The rearrangement links TRBV19 to TRBJ2-7; TRBD2 matches 7 bases. There are 15 residues in the CDR3. Trimming removed 2 bases from V and 2 bases from J; junction bases left unmatched: 6. Germline CDR1 LNHDA, CDR2 SQIVND (reference sequence).